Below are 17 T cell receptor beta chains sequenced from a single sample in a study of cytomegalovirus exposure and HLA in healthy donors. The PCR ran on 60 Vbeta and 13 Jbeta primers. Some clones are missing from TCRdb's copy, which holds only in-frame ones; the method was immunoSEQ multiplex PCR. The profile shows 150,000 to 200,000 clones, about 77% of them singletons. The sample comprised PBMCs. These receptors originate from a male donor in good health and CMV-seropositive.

In nucleotides, the CDR3 is TGTGCTGTCGGGGGGTCGATCATGATGGCTGAAGCTTTCTTT. Its protein product is CAVGGSIMMAEAFF. J is TRBJ1-1 and V is TRBV6-5, with a tentative D call TRBD1 (5 bases). Germline assignment: CDR1 MNHEY and CDR2 SVGAGI. The length of the CDR3 is 14 residues.

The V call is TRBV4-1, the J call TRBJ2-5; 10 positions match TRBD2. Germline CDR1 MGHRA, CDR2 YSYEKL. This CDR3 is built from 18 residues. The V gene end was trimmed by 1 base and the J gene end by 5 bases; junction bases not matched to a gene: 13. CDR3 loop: CASSQGGSGGVVSETQYF. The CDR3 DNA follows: TGCGCCAGCAGCCAAGGGGGGAGCGGGGGGGTTGTGAGCGAGACCCAGTACTTC.

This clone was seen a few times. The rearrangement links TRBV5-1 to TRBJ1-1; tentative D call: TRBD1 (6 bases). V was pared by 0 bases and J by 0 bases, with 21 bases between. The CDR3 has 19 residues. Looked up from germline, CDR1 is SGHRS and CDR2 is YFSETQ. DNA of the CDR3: TGCGCCAGCAGCTTGGTAGGGGCAGGGGAAGGCTTCGTGAACACTGAAGCTTTCTTT. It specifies CASSLVGAGEGFVNTEAFF.

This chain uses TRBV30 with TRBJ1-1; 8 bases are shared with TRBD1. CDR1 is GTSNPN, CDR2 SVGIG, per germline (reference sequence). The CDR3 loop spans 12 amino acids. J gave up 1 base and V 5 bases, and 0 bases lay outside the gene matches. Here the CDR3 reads CAWGQGNTEAFF. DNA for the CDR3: TGTGCCTGGGGACAGGGGAACACTGAAGCTTTCTTT.

The CDR3 DNA reads TGTGCCAGCAGTGATTTTGGCTGGTCCACCGGGGAGCTGTTTTTT. It specifies CASSDFGWSTGELFF. The chain recombines TRBV6-1 with TRBJ2-2; D ambiguous. This CDR3 region has 15 residues. Deletions cut 3 bases from V and 4 bases from J, with 12 bases between. Germline V lookup: CDR1 MNHNS, CDR2 SASEGT.

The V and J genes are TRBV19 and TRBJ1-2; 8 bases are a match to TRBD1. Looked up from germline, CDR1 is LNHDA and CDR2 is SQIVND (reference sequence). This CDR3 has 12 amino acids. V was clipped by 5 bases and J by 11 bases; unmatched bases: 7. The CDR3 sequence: CASSLDRGPYTF. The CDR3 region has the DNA TGTGCCAGTAGTCTCGACAGGGGCCCTTACACCTTC.

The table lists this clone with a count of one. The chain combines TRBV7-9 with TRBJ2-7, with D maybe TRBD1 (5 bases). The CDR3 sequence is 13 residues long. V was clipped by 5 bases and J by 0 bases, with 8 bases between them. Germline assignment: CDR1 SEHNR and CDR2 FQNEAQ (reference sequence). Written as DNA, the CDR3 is TGTGCCAGCAGCCCCGACAGCTCCTACGAGCAGTACTTC. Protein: CASSPDSSYEQYF.

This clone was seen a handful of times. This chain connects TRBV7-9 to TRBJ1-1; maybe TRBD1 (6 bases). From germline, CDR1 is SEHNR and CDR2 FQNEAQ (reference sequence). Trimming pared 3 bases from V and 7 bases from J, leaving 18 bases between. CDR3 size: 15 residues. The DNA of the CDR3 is TGTGCCAGCAGCTTCGTCCTTATAGGGGGGGATGAAGCTTTCTTT. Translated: CASSFVLIGGDEAFF. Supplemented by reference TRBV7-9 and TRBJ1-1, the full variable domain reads DTGVSQNPRHKITKRGQNVTFRCDPISEHNRLYWYRQTLGQGPEFLTYFQNEAQLEKSRLLSDRFSAERPKGSFSTLEIQRTEQGDSAMYLCASSFVLIGGDEAFFGQGTRLTVV.

CDR3 DNA sequence: TGTGCCAGCAGCGTAGCCGGGACTTGGAGCACAGATACGCAGTATTTT. Protein sequence: CASSVAGTWSTDTQYF. This chain links TRBV9 with TRBJ2-3; maybe TRBD2 (6 bases). Germline loops: CDR1 SGDLS, CDR2 YYNGEE. There are 16 residues in the CDR3. The ends were cut back, 0 bases at V and 0 bases at J, with 11 bases in the middle.

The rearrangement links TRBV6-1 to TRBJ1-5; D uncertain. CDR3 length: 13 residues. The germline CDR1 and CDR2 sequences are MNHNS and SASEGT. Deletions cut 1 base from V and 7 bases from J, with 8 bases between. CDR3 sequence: CASSEGSKQPQHF. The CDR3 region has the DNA TGTGCCAGCAGTGAAGGGAGTAAGCAGCCCCAGCATTTT.

DNA for the CDR3: TGTGCCAGCAGCGGAGGTTTCGGACAGGGAAACACTGAAGCTTTCTTT. Protein product: CASSGGFGQGNTEAFF. The chain couples TRBV5-4 to TRBJ1-1; 8 nucleotides agree with TRBD1. V trimming: 4 bases; J trimming: 2 bases; junction bases outside the gene matches: 10. The CDR3 is 16 amino acids. Germline V gives CDR1 SGHNT, CDR2 YYREEE (reference sequence).

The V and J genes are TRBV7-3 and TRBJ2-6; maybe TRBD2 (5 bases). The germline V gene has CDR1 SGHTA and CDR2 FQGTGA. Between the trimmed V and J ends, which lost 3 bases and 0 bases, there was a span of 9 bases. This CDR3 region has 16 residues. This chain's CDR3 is CASSLPGGSGANVLTF. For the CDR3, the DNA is TGTGCCAGCAGCTTGCCAGGAGGCTCTGGGGCCAACGTCCTGACTTTC. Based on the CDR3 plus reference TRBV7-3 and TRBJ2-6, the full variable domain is GAGVSQTPSNKVTEKGKYVELRCDPISGHTALYWYRQSLGQGPEFLIYFQGTGAADDSGLPNDRFFAVRPEGSVSTLKIQRTERGDSAVYLCASSLPGGSGANVLTFGAGSRLTVL.

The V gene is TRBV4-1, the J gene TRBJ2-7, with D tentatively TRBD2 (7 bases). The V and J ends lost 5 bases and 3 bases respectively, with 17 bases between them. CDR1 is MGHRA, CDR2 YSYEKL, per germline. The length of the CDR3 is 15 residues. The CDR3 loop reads CASSTGGVGIYEQYF. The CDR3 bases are TGCGCCAGCAGCACGGGGGGCGTGGGGATCTACGAGCAGTACTTC.

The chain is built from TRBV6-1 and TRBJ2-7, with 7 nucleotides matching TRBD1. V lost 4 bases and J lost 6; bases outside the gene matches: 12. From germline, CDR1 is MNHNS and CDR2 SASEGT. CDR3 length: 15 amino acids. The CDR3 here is CASSGALGDSSEQYF. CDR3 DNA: TGTGCCAGCAGTGGGGCTCTTGGGGACAGCTCCGAGCAGTACTTC.

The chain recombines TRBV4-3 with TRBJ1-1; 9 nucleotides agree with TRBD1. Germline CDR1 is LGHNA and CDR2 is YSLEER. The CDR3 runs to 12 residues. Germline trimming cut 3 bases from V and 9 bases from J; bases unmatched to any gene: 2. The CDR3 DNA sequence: TGCGCCAGCAGCCACTACAGGGGGCAAGCTTTCTTT. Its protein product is CASSHYRGQAFF.

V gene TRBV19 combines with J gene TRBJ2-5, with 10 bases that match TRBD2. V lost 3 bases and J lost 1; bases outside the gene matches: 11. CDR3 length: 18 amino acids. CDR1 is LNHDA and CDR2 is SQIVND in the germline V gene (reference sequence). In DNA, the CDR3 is TGTGCCAGTAGTATTTCGTCTAGCGGGGGATTGTTCCAAGAGACCCAGTACTTC. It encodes CASSISSSGGLFQETQYF.

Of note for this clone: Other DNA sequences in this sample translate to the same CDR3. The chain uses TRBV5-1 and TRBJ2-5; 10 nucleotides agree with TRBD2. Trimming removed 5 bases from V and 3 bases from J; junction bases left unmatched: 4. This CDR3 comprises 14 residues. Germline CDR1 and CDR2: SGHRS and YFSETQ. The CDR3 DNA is TGCGCCAGCAGAAGACTAGCGGGTGAAGAGACCCAGTACTTC. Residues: CASRRLAGEETQYF.